The next 17 T cell receptor beta chains were all read from a single sample in a study. Clones were read by immunoSEQ multiplex PCR, and TCRdb kept only the in-frame ones, dropping some. The sample includes under 55,000 clones, approximately 93% of them seen just once. Source material: PBMCs. These receptors all stem from a man between 35 and 55 years old with rheumatoid arthritis.

The rearrangement links TRBV5-1 to TRBJ1-2; 7 bases agree with TRBD1. J was trimmed by 6 bases and V by 0 bases; bases with no gene match: 2. The CDR3 is 13 residues long. Germline-derived CDR1 and CDR2 are SGHRS and YFSETQ. The CDR3 region has the DNA TGCGCCAGCAGCTTGGGAGGGGGCCATGGCTACACCTTC. It codes for CASSLGGGHGYTF.

This rearrangement joins TRBV4-2 to TRBJ1-6; perhaps TRBD1 as D (5 bases). With 1 base removed from V and 10 bases from J, the gap between germline ends came to 20 bases. This CDR3 is 17 amino acids long. Germline CDR1 reads LGHNA; CDR2 reads YNFKEQ. The CDR3 loop reads CASSQVGAGSGWSPLHF. CDR3 nucleotides: TGTGCCAGCAGCCAAGTAGGGGCGGGGTCCGGTTGGTCACCCCTCCACTTT.

The chain uses TRBV7-9 and TRBJ1-4; TRBD1 matches 10 bases. V lost 5 bases and J lost 7; bases outside the gene matches: 7. CDR3 length: 15 residues. Germline assignment: CDR1 SEHNR and CDR2 FQNEAQ (reference sequence). CDR3 sequence: CASSTRTGGGEKLFF. The CDR3 DNA is TGTGCCAGCAGCACCCGGACAGGGGGAGGTGAAAAACTGTTTTTT.

The V call is TRBV28, the J call TRBJ2-4; TRBD2 agrees at 7 bases. The CDR3 runs to 16 residues. V dropped 6 bases and J dropped 7; count of bases not matched to a gene: 15. CDR1 and CDR2 (germline): MDHEN, SYDVKM. The CDR3 DNA is TGTGCCAGCAGGCGAAAAACCGGGACTACGGTGAACATTCAGTACTTC. This codes for CASRRKTGTTVNIQYF.

The DNA for the CDR3 is TGTGCCAGCAGTGTACTTGGGACAGGGAATAATTCACCCCTCCACTTT. Translation gives CASSVLGTGNNSPLHF. The chain recombines TRBV25-1 with TRBJ1-6, with TRBD1 identical over 9 bases. V lost 4 bases and J lost 5; bases outside the gene matches: 6. This CDR3 is 16 amino acids long. CDR1 and CDR2 from the germline V gene are MGHDK and SYGVNS.

The CDR3 sequence is CASSWGGGNEQFF. DNA of the CDR3: TGTGCCAGCAGCTGGGGGGGTGGCAATGAGCAGTTCTTC. The gene calls are TRBV7-2 and TRBJ2-1, with 7 nucleotides matching TRBD2. Germline CDR1 is SGHTA and CDR2 is FQGNSA. The CDR3 consists of 13 residues. With V trimmed by 4 bases and J by 6 bases, 3 bases remained unmatched.

V and J are TRBV6-5 and TRBJ1-1; D remains unclear. Trimming left V 3 bases short and J 1 base short, with 9 bases between. Germline CDR1 MNHEY, CDR2 SVGAGI. The CDR3 has 14 amino acids. Here the CDR3 DNA reads TGTGCCAGCAGTTATCGGCCGAGGAACACTGAAGCTTTCTTT. Translation: CASSYRPRNTEAFF.

The CDR3 nucleotides are TGTGCCAGCAGCTTACAACCAGGGGGTAACACTGAAGCTTTCTTT. Amino acids: CASSLQPGGNTEAFF. The chain recombines TRBV7-3 with TRBJ1-1, with 7 bases that match TRBD1. The CDR3 is 15 amino acids. Germline loops: CDR1 SGHTA, CDR2 FQGTGA. V was pared by 2 bases and J by 2 bases, with 5 bases of the junction left unmatched.

V usage is TRBV7-6 and J usage is TRBJ1-1; D remains unclear. The CDR3 runs to 15 residues. From germline, CDR1 is SGHVS and CDR2 FNYEAQ. V was clipped by 1 base and J by 2 bases, with 11 bases between them. CDR3 in DNA: TGTGCCAGCAGCTTAGGAAGGACGGTAAACACTGAAGCTTTCTTT. This sequence encodes CASSLGRTVNTEAFF.

The chain is built from TRBV15 and TRBJ2-7, with D uncertain. This CDR3 has 13 residues. Germline CDR1 LNHNV, CDR2 YYDKDF (reference sequence). Trimming took off 5 bases at V and 1 base at J, with 9 bases between the two ends. The CDR3 here is CATSLTESYEQYF. The CDR3 DNA reads as TGTGCCACCAGCCTGACGGAATCCTACGAGCAGTACTTC.

The CDR3 sequence is CASRAGTGSSTDTQYF. The CDR3 DNA follows: TGTGCCAGCAGGGCGGGGACAGGGTCTAGCACAGATACGCAGTATTTT. This rearrangement joins TRBV27 to TRBJ2-3; 9 bases agree with TRBD1. The germline V gene has CDR1 MNHEY and CDR2 SMNVEV (reference sequence). V was pared by 6 bases and J by 0 bases, with 7 bases of the junction left unmatched. This CDR3 comprises 16 residues.

This clone was counted once. V usage is TRBV7-6 and J usage is TRBJ2-7; 9 bases align to TRBD2. This CDR3 has 15 amino acids. V was clipped by 5 bases and J by 1 base; unmatched bases: 6. Germline CDR1 reads SGHVS; CDR2 reads FNYEAQ. The CDR3 loop is CASSPPAGGSYEQYF. The CDR3 DNA reads TGTGCCAGCAGCCCCCCGGCGGGAGGGTCCTACGAGCAGTACTTC.

This chain links TRBV28 with TRBJ2-2, with D possibly TRBD1 on 5 matching bases. V was pared by 3 bases and J by 0 bases, with 14 bases between. CDR1 is MDHEN, CDR2 SYDVKM, per germline. The CDR3 spans 17 residues. CDR3 bases: TGTGCCAGCAGTTTTTCGCCCAGGGCCACGAACACCGGGGAGCTGTTTTTT. Translated: CASSFSPRATNTGELFF.

The chain uses TRBV9 and TRBJ1-3; D ambiguous. The CDR3 is 16 amino acids. The V end was cut by 4 bases, the J end by 2 bases, with 16 bases between. CDR1 and CDR2 from the germline V gene are SGDLS and YYNGEE. CDR3 in DNA: TGTGCCAGCAGCTCGCGGGGTCCCGAAGCTGGAAACACCATATATTTT. It codes for CASSSRGPEAGNTIYF.

This clone was found once. V is TRBV7-2 and J is TRBJ2-1; TRBD1 agrees at 9 bases. Germline values: CDR1 SGHTA, CDR2 FQGNSA. CDR3 length: 17 residues. The V and J ends lost 1 base and 7 bases, in that order; junction bases with no gene match: 11. Written as DNA, the CDR3 is TGTGCCAGCAGCTTAGGGGGGTCGGGACAGGGTGGAAATGAGCAGTTCTTC. Translated: CASSLGGSGQGGNEQFF.

The rearrangement links TRBV24-1 to TRBJ2-2, with TRBD1 matching 10 bases. CDR3 length: 14 residues. CDR1 and CDR2 from the germline V gene are KGHDR and SFDVKD. Trimming took 12 bases from V and 4 from J; bases not matched to a gene: 7. CDR3 sequence reads: CAATGTGATGELFF. The CDR3 DNA sequence: TGTGCCGCGACCGGGACAGGGGCCACCGGGGAGCTGTTTTTT.

The chain joins TRBV4-1 to TRBJ2-7; 9 bases are shared with TRBD1. Germline values: CDR1 MGHRA, CDR2 YSYEKL. The J segment lost 6 bases and the V segment lost 4 bases, leaving 7 bases of the junction unmatched. This CDR3 has 14 residues. CDR3 bases: TGCGCCAGCAGCCCTCGACAGGGGGTGGGCGAGCAGTACTTC. Translation gives CASSPRQGVGEQYF.